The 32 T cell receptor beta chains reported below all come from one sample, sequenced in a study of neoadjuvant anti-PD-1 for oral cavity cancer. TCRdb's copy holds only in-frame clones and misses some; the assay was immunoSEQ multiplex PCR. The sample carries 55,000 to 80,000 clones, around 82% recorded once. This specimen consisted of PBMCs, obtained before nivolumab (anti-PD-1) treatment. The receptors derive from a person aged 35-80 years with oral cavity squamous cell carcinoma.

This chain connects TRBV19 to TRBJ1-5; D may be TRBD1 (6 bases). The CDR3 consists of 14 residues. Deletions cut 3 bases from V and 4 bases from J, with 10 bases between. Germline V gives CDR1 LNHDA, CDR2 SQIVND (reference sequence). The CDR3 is CASSIKQGNQPQHF. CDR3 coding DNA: TGTGCCAGTAGTATTAAGCAGGGGAATCAGCCCCAGCATTTT.

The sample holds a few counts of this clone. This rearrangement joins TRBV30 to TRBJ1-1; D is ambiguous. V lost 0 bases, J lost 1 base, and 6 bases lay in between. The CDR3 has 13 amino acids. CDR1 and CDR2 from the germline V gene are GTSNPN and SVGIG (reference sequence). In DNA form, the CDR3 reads TGTGCCTGGAGTGTCGGGCCGAACACTGAAGCTTTCTTT. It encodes CAWSVGPNTEAFF.

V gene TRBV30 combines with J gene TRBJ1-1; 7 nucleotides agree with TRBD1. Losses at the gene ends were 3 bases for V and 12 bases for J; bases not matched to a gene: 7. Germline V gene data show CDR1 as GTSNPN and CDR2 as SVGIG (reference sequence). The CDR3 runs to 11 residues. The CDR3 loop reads CAWSQGQSTFF. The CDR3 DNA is TGTGCCTGGAGCCAGGGACAGTCTACTTTCTTT.

The CDR3 DNA reads as TGTGCCAGCAGCTGGCTAGAGACCCAGTACTTC. Amino acid sequence: CASSWLETQYF. The chain combines TRBV7-2 with TRBJ2-5; D not resolved. The CDR3 runs 11 residues. Germline CDR1 reads SGHTA; CDR2 reads FQGNSA. The V and J ends lost 4 bases and 4 bases respectively, with 4 bases between them.

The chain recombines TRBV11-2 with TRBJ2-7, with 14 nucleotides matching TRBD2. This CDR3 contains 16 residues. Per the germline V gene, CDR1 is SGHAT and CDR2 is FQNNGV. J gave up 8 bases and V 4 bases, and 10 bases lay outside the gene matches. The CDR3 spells CASSSSPGTSGGKQYF. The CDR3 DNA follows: TGTGCCAGCAGCTCCTCCCCCGGGACTAGCGGGGGTAAGCAGTACTTC.

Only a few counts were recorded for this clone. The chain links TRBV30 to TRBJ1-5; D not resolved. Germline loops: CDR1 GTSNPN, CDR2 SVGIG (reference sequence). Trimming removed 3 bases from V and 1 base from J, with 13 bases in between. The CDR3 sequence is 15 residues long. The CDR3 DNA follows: TGTGCCTGGAGAGGCAGAGAGGTGAGCAATCAGCCCCAGCATTTT. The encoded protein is CAWRGREVSNQPQHF. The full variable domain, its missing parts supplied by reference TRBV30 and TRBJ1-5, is SQTIHQWPATLVQPVGSPLSLECTVEGTSNPNLYWYRQAAGRGLQLLFYSVGIGQISSEVPQNLSASRPQDRQFILSSKKLLLSDSGFYLCAWRGREVSNQPQHFGDGTRLSIL.

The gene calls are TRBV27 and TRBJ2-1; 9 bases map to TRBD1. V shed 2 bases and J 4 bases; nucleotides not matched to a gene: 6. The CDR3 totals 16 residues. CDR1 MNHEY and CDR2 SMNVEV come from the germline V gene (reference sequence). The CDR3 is CASSLLGTGRYNEQFF. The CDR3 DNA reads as TGTGCCAGCAGTTTACTAGGGACAGGGCGATACAATGAGCAGTTCTTC.

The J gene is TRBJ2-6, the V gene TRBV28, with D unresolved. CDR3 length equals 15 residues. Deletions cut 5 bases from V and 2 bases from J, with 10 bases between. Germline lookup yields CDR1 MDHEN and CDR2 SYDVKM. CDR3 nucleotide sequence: TGTGCCAGCAGTACCAAGGTGGCTGGGGCCAACGTCCTGACTTTC. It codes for CASSTKVAGANVLTF.

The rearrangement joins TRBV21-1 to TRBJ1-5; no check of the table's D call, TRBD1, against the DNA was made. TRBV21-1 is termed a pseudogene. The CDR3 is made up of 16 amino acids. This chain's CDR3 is CASSKNRTNSNQPQHF. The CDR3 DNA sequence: TGTGCCAGCAGCAAAAATCGGACAAATAGCAATCAGCCCCAGCATTTT.

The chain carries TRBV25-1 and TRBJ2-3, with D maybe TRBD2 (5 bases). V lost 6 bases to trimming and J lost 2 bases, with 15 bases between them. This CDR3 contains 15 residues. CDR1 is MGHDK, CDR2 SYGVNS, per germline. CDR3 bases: TGTGCCAGCAGCCGACCGGGAAGTAACACAGATACGCAGTATTTT. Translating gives CASSRPGSNTDTQYF.

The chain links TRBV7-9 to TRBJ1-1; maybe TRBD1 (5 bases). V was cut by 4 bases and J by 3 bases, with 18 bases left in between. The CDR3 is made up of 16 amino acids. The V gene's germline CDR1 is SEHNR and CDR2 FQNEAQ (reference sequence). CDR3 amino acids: CASSWGAAGIDTEAFF. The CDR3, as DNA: TGTGCCAGCAGCTGGGGCGCCGCGGGAATTGACACTGAAGCTTTCTTT.

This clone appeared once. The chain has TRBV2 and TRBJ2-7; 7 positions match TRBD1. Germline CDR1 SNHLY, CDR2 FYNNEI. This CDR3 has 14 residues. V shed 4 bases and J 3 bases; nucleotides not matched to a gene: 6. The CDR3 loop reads CASSGRDRNYEQYF. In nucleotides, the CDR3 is TGTGCCAGCAGTGGAAGGGACAGAAACTACGAGCAGTACTTC. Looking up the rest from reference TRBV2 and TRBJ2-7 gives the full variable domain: EPEVTQTPSHQVTQMGQEVILRCVPISNHLYFYWYRQILGQKVEFLVSFYNNEISEKSEIFDDQFSVERPDGSNFTLKIRSTKLEDSAMYFCASSGRDRNYEQYFGPGTRLTVT.

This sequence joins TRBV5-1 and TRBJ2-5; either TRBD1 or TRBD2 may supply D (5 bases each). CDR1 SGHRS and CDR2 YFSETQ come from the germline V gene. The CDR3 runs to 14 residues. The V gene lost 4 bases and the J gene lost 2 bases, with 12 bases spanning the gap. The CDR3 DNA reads TGCGCCAGCAGCCCCGGGACGCCACAAGAGACCCAGTACTTC. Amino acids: CASSPGTPQETQYF.

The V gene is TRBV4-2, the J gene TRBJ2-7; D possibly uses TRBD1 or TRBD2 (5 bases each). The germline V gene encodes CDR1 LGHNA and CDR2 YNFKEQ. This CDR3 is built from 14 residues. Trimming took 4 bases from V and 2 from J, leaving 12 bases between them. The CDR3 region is CASSPGAAAYEQYF. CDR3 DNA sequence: TGTGCCAGCAGCCCCGGGGCCGCCGCCTACGAGCAGTACTTC.

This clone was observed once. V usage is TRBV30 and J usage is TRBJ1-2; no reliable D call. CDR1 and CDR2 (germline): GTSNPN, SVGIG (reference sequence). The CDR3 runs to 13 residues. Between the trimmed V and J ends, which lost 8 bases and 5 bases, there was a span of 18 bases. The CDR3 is CAEKSRRFYGYTF. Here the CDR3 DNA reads TGTGCCGAAAAAAGCCGCAGGTTTTATGGCTACACCTTC.

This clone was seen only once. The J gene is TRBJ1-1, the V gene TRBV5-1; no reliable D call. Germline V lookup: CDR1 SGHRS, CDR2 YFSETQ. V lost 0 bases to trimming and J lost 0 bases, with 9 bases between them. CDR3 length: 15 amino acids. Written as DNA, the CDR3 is TGCGCCAGCAGCTTGGAGTATTACGTGAACACTGAAGCTTTCTTT. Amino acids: CASSLEYYVNTEAFF. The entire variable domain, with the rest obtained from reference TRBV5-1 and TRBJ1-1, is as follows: KAGVTQTPRYLIKTRGQQVTLSCSPISGHRSVSWYQQTPGQGLQFLFEYFSETQRNKGNFPGRFSGRQFSNSRSEMNVSTLELGDSALYLCASSLEYYVNTEAFFGQGTRLTVV.

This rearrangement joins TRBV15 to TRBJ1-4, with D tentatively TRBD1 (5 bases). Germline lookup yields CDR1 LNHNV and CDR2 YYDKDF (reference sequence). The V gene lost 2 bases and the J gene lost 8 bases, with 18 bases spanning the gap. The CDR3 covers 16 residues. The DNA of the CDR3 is TGTGCCACCAGCAGACGGGAGGGGAGGAGGAGCGAAAAACTGTTTTTT. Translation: CATSRREGRRSEKLFF.

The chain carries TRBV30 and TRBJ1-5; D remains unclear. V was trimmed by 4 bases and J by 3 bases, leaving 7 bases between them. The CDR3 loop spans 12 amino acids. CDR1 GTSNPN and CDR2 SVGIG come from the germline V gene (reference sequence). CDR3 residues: CAWNVNNQPQHF. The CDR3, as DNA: TGTGCCTGGAATGTAAACAATCAGCCCCAGCATTTT.

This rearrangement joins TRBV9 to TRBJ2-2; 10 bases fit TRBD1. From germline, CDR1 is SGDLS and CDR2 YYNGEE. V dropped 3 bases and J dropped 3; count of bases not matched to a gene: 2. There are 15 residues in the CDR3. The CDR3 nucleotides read TGTGCCAGCAGCGCCGGGACAGGGGACACCGGGGAGCTGTTTTTT. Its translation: CASSAGTGDTGELFF.

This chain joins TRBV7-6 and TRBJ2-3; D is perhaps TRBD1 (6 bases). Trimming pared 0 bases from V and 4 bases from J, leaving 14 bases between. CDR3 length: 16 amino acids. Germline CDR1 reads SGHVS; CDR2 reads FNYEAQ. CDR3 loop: CASSLAARGVSDTQYF. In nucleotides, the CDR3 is TGTGCCAGCAGCTTAGCCGCCAGGGGAGTGTCAGATACGCAGTATTTT. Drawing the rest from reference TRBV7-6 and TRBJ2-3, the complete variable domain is GAGVSQSPRYKVTKRGQDVALRCDPISGHVSLYWYRQALGQGPEFLTYFNYEAQQDKSGLPNDRFSAERPEGSISTLTIQRTEQRDSAMYRCASSLAARGVSDTQYFGPGTRLTVL.

For the CDR3, the DNA is TGTGCCAGCAGTTACCAGATAGGAGCCAACACTGAAGCTTTCTTT. Protein: CASSYQIGANTEAFF. The chain links TRBV6-6 to TRBJ1-1; D gene ambiguous. The CDR3 spans 15 residues. The V gene lost 2 bases and the J gene lost 2 bases, with 12 bases spanning the gap. Germline lookup yields CDR1 MNHNY and CDR2 SVGAGI (reference sequence).

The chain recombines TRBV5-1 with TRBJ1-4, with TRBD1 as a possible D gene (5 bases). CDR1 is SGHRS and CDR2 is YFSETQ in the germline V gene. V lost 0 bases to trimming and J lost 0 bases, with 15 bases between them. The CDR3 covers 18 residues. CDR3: CASSLVSREAPTNEKLFF. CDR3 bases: TGCGCCAGCAGCTTGGTGAGCAGGGAGGCACCAACTAATGAAAAACTGTTTTTT.

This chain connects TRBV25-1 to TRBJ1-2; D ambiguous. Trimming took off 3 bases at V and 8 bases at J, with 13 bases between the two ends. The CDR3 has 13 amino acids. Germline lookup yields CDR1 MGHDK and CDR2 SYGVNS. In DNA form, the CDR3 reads TGTGCCAGCAGTGACGCATACAATCGGGGCTACACCTTC. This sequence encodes CASSDAYNRGYTF.

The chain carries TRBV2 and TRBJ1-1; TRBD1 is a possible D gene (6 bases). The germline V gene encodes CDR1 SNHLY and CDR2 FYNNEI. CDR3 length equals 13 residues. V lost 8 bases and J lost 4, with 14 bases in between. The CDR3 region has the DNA TGTGCCAGCGCAGGACCGGGGGCCACTGAAGCTTTCTTT. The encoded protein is CASAGPGATEAFF.

Here the CDR3 reads CASSESWREQYF. CDR3 in DNA: TGTGCCAGCAGTGAAAGTTGGCGGGAGCAGTACTTC. J is TRBJ2-7 and V is TRBV2; no clear D gene. This CDR3 spans 12 amino acids. The germline V gene has CDR1 SNHLY and CDR2 FYNNEI. V lost 2 bases to trimming and J lost 7 bases, with 9 bases between them.

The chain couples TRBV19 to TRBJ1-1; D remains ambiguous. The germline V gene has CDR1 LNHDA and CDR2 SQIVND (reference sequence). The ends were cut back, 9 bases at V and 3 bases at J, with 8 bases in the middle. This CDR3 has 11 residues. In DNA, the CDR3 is TGTGCCAGCCGAGGGTACACTGAAGCTTTCTTT. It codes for CASRGYTEAFF.

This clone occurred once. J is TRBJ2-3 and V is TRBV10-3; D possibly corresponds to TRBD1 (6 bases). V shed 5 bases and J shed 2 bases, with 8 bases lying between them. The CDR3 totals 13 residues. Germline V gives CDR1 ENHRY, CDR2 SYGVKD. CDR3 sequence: CAISRGTTDTQYF. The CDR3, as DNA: TGTGCCATCAGTAGGGGGACCACAGATACGCAGTATTTT.

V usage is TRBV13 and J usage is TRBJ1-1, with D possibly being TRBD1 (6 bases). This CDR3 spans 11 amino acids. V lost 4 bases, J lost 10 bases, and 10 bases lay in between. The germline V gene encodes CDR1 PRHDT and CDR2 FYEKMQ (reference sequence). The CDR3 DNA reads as TGTGCCAGCAGCTCCCGGGGGGCAGCTTTCTTT. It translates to CASSSRGAAFF.

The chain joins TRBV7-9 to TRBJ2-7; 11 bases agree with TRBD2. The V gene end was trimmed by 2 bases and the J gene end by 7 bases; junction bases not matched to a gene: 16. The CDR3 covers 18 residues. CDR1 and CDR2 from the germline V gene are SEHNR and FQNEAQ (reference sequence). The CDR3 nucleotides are TGTGCCAGCAGCTTACTGTCCCTAGCGGGAGGAGTAGCGAAAGAGCAGTACTTC. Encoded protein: CASSLLSLAGGVAKEQYF.

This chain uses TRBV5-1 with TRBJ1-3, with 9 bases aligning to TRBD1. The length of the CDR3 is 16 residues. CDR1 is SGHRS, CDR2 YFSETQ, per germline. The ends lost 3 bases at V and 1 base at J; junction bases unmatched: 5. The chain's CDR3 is CASSWEGTGSGNTIYF. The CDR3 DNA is TGCGCCAGCAGCTGGGAGGGGACAGGGTCTGGAAACACCATATATTTT.

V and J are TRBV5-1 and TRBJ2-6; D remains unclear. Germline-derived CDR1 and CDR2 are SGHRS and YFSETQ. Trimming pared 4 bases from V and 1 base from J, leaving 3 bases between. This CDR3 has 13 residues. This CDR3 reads CASSPSGANVLTF. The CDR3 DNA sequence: TGCGCCAGCAGCCCATCTGGGGCCAACGTCCTGACTTTC.

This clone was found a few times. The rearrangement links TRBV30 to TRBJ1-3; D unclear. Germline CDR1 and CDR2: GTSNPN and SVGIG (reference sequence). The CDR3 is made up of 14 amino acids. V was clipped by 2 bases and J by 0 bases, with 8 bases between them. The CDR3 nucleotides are TGTGCCTGGAGTCCCGCGACCTCTGGAAACACCATATATTTT. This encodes CAWSPATSGNTIYF.